The 31 T cell receptor beta chains listed next were all sequenced from one sample in a study of control samples from healthy donors and cancer patients. This table comes from immunoSEQ multiplex PCR, and its TCRdb copy is limited to in-frame clones, with some not included. This sample has about 94,000 clones; over 75% occur once, and the top ten carry roughly 3.4%. Sequenced: blood. All receptors come from a woman younger than 30 in good health.

The table lists this clone with a few counts. The chain employs TRBV27 and TRBJ1-4, with a tentative D call TRBD1 (5 bases). The germline CDR1 and CDR2 sequences are MNHEY and SMNVEV (reference sequence). The CDR3 extends over 16 amino acids. The germline V and J ends were trimmed by 5 bases and 0 bases, with 13 bases remaining between them. The CDR3, as DNA: TGTGCCAGCAGTCCCGGGACGTTTGCAACTAATGAAAAACTGTTTTTT. Amino acids: CASSPGTFATNEKLFF.

This chain uses TRBV27 with TRBJ2-3; D is unresolved. The CDR3 consists of 14 residues. The V gene's germline CDR1 is MNHEY and CDR2 SMNVEV (reference sequence). V dropped 3 bases and J dropped 2 bases, with 9 bases sitting between them. This CDR3 is CASSLDPLTDTQYF. Written as DNA, the CDR3 is TGTGCCAGCAGTTTGGACCCACTCACAGATACGCAGTATTTT.

V usage is TRBV7-9 and J usage is TRBJ1-2; D gene ambiguous. Germline V CDR1 and CDR2: SEHNR, FQNEAQ (reference sequence). The CDR3 has 13 residues. Trimming took 5 bases from V and 4 from J, leaving 11 bases between them. The CDR3 loop reads CASSVDQGYGYTF. The CDR3 DNA is TGTGCCAGCAGCGTAGATCAAGGCTATGGCTACACCTTC. Full variable domain (outside the CDR3, taken from reference TRBV7-9 and TRBJ1-2): DTGVSQNPRHKITKRGQNVTFRCDPISEHNRLYWYRQTLGQGPEFLTYFQNEAQLEKSRLLSDRFSAERPKGSFSTLEIQRTEQGDSAMYLCASSVDQGYGYTFGSGTRLTVV.

This clone was counted once. The CDR3 region is CASSQVGVNGYTF. Here the CDR3 DNA reads TGTGCCAGCAGCCAAGTGGGGGTGAATGGCTACACCTTC. This chain uses TRBV3-1 (or the pseudogene TRBV3-2) with TRBJ1-2; D might be TRBD1 (5 bases). The CDR3 totals 13 residues. Germline V gives CDR1 LGHDT, CDR2 YNNKEL (reference sequence). With 1 base removed from V and 6 bases from J, the gap between germline ends came to 9 bases.

The genes are TRBV5-1 and TRBJ1-2; 8 nucleotides align to TRBD1. J was trimmed by 6 bases and V by 4 bases; bases with no gene match: 11. Germline V CDR1 and CDR2: SGHRS, YFSETQ. CDR3 size: 15 residues. The CDR3 sequence is CASSTGWTGRDGYTF. In nucleotides, the CDR3 is TGCGCCAGCAGCACCGGGTGGACAGGGAGGGATGGCTACACCTTC.

The V and J genes are TRBV4-1 and TRBJ1-1; possible D gene TRBD1, 5 bases. The ends were cut back, 0 bases at V and 3 bases at J, with 14 bases in the middle. The CDR3 is 16 residues long. The germline gives CDR1 MGHRA, CDR2 YSYEKL. Here the CDR3 reads CASSQDEVWGDTEAFF. DNA of the CDR3: TGCGCCAGCAGCCAAGACGAAGTGTGGGGGGACACTGAAGCTTTCTTT.

The V call is TRBV6-4, the J call TRBJ1-2, with D perhaps TRBD1 (6 bases). CDR3 length equals 16 residues. CDR1 and CDR2 (germline): MRHNA, SNTAGT. The ends were cut back, 3 bases at V and 3 bases at J, with 17 bases in the middle. The CDR3 sequence: CASSEIQGPGHYGYTF. CDR3 DNA sequence: TGTGCCAGCAGTGAAATACAGGGTCCCGGGCACTATGGCTACACCTTC.

The chain is built from TRBV5-6 and TRBJ1-4; D is ambiguous. Per the germline V gene, CDR1 is SGHDT and CDR2 is YYEEEE. This CDR3 is built from 14 residues. Deletions cut 1 base from V and 8 bases from J, with 12 bases between. CDR3 coding DNA: TGTGCCAGCAGCTTGAGGCAGTCGGGGGAAAAACTGTTTTTT. Its protein is CASSLRQSGEKLFF.

The V call is TRBV24-1, the J call TRBJ2-1, with D uncertain. The V gene's germline CDR1 is KGHDR and CDR2 SFDVKD. This CDR3 region has 20 residues. Between the trimmed V and J ends, which lost 2 bases and 0 bases, there was a span of 22 bases. The CDR3 DNA reads TGTGCCACCAGTGATTCACTGCATGACTCAAGGAGCCTCTCCTACAATGAGCAGTTCTTC. As protein: CATSDSLHDSRSLSYNEQFF.

A note on this clone: The sample holds other DNA sequences that translate to the same CDR3. The chain has TRBV3-1 (or the pseudogene TRBV3-2) and TRBJ2-2; 9 positions agree with TRBD2. J gave up 0 bases and V 6 bases, and 5 bases lay outside the gene matches. Germline CDR1 is LGHDT and CDR2 is YNNKEL (reference sequence). CDR3 size: 16 residues. The CDR3 here is CASSPGGGANTGELFF. CDR3 coding DNA: TGTGCCAGCAGTCCAGGCGGGGGGGCGAACACCGGGGAGCTGTTTTTT.

This sequence joins TRBV6-6 and TRBJ1-2, with 8 positions matching TRBD1. CDR3 size: 16 residues. Germline CDR1 reads MNHNY; CDR2 reads SVGAGI (reference sequence). J lost 6 bases, V lost 5 bases, and 14 bases had no gene match. In nucleotides, the CDR3 is TGTGCCAGCAGTCCTGTAGAACAGGGGGAAAACAATGGCTACACCTTC. Residues: CASSPVEQGENNGYTF.

The rearrangement joins TRBV7-9 to TRBJ1-1, with 11 bases that match TRBD1. The trim removed 4 bases at V and 6 bases at J, leaving 4 bases unmatched. Germline assignment: CDR1 SEHNR and CDR2 FQNEAQ (reference sequence). This CDR3 is built from 14 residues. The CDR3 region is CASSWTGGASEAFF. Written as DNA, the CDR3 is TGTGCCAGCAGCTGGACAGGGGGCGCGTCTGAAGCTTTCTTT.

The V gene is TRBV7-2, the J gene TRBJ1-2, with 8 bases that match TRBD1. Germline V gene lookup returns CDR1 SGHTA and CDR2 FQGNSA. V was clipped by 2 bases and J by 4 bases; unmatched bases: 6. The CDR3 spans 15 residues. The CDR3 DNA is TGTGCCAGCAGCTTACGGACAGGGCCGGGCTATGGCTACACCTTC. Its translation is CASSLRTGPGYGYTF. The complete variable domain, with remaining parts taken from reference TRBV7-2 and TRBJ1-2, reads GAGVSQSPSNKVTEKGKDVELRCDPISGHTALYWYRQSLGQGLEFLIYFQGNSAPDKSGLPSDRFSAERTGGSVSTLTIQRTQQEDSAVYLCASSLRTGPGYGYTFGSGTRLTVV.

V and J are TRBV7-9 and TRBJ1-2; D not resolved. Between the trimmed V and J ends, which lost 6 bases and 0 bases, there was a span of 14 bases. In germline, CDR1 is SEHNR, CDR2 FQNEAQ (reference sequence). CDR3 length equals 15 residues. The CDR3 DNA follows: TGTGCCAGCAGTATGGACGGAATAGCTAACTATGGCTACACCTTC. Its translation is CASSMDGIANYGYTF.

This chain connects TRBV9 to TRBJ2-3, with 9 bases aligning to TRBD2. J was trimmed by 0 bases and V by 4 bases; bases with no gene match: 3. This CDR3 has 15 residues. The germline CDR1 and CDR2 sequences are SGDLS and YYNGEE. CDR3 sequence reads: CASSSSGVSTDTQYF. For the CDR3, the DNA is TGTGCCAGCAGCTCTAGCGGGGTTAGCACAGATACGCAGTATTTT.

This clone was detected a few times. CDR3 in amino acids: CASSPPTGLETEAFF. The CDR3 DNA reads as TGTGCCAGCTCACCACCGACAGGGTTGGAGACTGAAGCTTTCTTT. V is TRBV18 and J is TRBJ1-1, with TRBD1 identical over 7 bases. The CDR3 length is 15 residues. Trimming cost V 0 bases and J 5 bases; bases outside gene matches: 6. Germline loops: CDR1 KGHSH, CDR2 LQKENI.

The chain links TRBV7-2 to TRBJ1-1, with 7 bases lining up with TRBD1. Germline V CDR1 and CDR2: SGHTA, FQGNSA. V shed 3 bases and J 1 base; nucleotides not matched to a gene: 5. The CDR3 runs 15 residues. The CDR3 protein is CASSLVYRGNTEAFF. DNA for the CDR3: TGTGCCAGCAGCTTGGTCTACAGGGGGAACACTGAAGCTTTCTTT.

Written as DNA, the CDR3 is TGTGCCAGCAGCTTAGGGAGTGTTCATGAGCAGTTCTTC. This gives the protein CASSLGSVHEQFF. The V and J genes are TRBV7-7 and TRBJ2-1; D is unclear. V lost 1 base to trimming and J lost 8 bases, with 9 bases between them. This CDR3 is built from 13 residues. CDR1 is SSHAT and CDR2 is FNYEAQ in the germline V gene (reference sequence).

This rearrangement joins TRBV27 to TRBJ1-5; 10 nucleotides line up with TRBD1. Germline V lookup: CDR1 MNHEY, CDR2 SMNVEV (reference sequence). V was pared by 5 bases and J by 5 bases, with 3 bases of the junction left unmatched. The CDR3 is made up of 14 amino acids. CDR3 coding DNA: TGTGCCAGCAGTATGACAGGGGGCGATCAGCCCCAGCATTTT. It specifies CASSMTGGDQPQHF.

Only one count was recorded for this clone. Written as DNA, the CDR3 is TGTGCCAGCAGCCTAAAGGACGGCGAAAGCTCCTACGAGCAGTACTTC. Translation: CASSLKDGESSYEQYF. The chain is built from TRBV9 and TRBJ2-7; D is unresolved. The V end was cut by 4 bases, the J end by 0 bases, with 17 bases between. CDR3 length: 16 amino acids. Germline CDR1 and CDR2: SGDLS and YYNGEE.

The chain has TRBV6-5 and TRBJ1-2; possibly TRBD1 for D (6 bases). Germline V CDR1 and CDR2: MNHEY, SVGAGI. This CDR3 is 13 amino acids long. The V end was cut by 6 bases, the J end by 2 bases, with 10 bases between. CDR3 loop: CASSATGNYGYTF. CDR3 bases: TGTGCCAGCAGCGCAACAGGGAACTATGGCTACACCTTC.

V usage is TRBV7-3 and J usage is TRBJ2-3, with TRBD2 matching over 13 bases. Germline CDR1 is SGHTA and CDR2 is FQGTGA. This CDR3 has 16 amino acids. Trimming took 5 bases from V and 2 from J; bases not matched to a gene: 4. Here the CDR3 reads CASSQLAGGPTDTQYF. The CDR3 region has the DNA TGTGCCAGCAGCCAACTAGCGGGGGGGCCCACAGATACGCAGTATTTT. The full variable domain, with the rest looked up from reference TRBV7-3 and TRBJ2-3, is GAGVSQTPSNKVTEKGKYVELRCDPISGHTALYWYRQSLGQGPEFLIYFQGTGAADDSGLPNDRFFAVRPEGSVSTLKIQRTERGDSAVYLCASSQLAGGPTDTQYFGPGTRLTVL.

This clone has only one observation. The chain couples TRBV11-3 to TRBJ1-6; no definite D call. CDR1 and CDR2 from the germline V gene are SGHNT and YENEEA. Trimming pared 0 bases from V and 11 bases from J, leaving 8 bases between. CDR3 size: 13 residues. The chain's CDR3 is CASSLDLTTPLHF. CDR3 nucleotide sequence: TGTGCCAGCAGCTTAGATTTGACAACACCCCTCCACTTT.

This clone showed up just once. The chain combines TRBV7-6 with TRBJ2-6, with D possibly matching TRBD1 (6 bases). CDR3 length: 18 amino acids. CDR1 is SGHVS and CDR2 is FNYEAQ in the germline V gene. The V end lost 5 bases, the J end lost 0 bases, and 17 bases lay between the germline ends. The CDR3 DNA follows: TGTGCCAGCAGCCCACTCCAAGGACAGAGCTCTGGGGCCAACGTCCTGACTTTC. Protein sequence: CASSPLQGQSSGANVLTF.

The genes are TRBV19 and TRBJ1-6, with D possibly TRBD1 on 5 matching bases. Deletions cut 4 bases from V and 7 bases from J, with 11 bases between. This CDR3 is built from 14 residues. Germline CDR1 reads LNHDA; CDR2 reads SQIVND (reference sequence). CDR3 sequence: CASSTDSANSPLHF. CDR3 DNA sequence: TGTGCCAGTAGTACCGACAGCGCGAATTCACCCCTCCACTTT.

This clone has only one observation. The V and J genes are TRBV12-3 or TRBV12-4 and TRBJ1-2, with D maybe TRBD1 (6 bases). CDR3 length equals 13 residues. Trimming removed 4 bases at V and 2 bases at J, with 8 bases between. The CDR3, as DNA: TGTGCCAGCAGTTCGGACAGAAACTATGGCTACACCTTC. Translated: CASSSDRNYGYTF.

This sequence joins TRBV3-1 (or the pseudogene TRBV3-2) and TRBJ1-2, with 9 bases identical to TRBD1. This CDR3 contains 15 residues. Germline V gene lookup returns CDR1 LGHDT and CDR2 YNNKEL (reference sequence). The ends lost 4 bases at V and 4 bases at J; junction bases unmatched: 7. The CDR3 bases are TGTGCCAGCAGCCTCCAGGGACAGGGATCCTATGGCTACACCTTC. Translation gives CASSLQGQGSYGYTF.

This sequence joins TRBV5-1 and TRBJ1-3; 9 nucleotides line up with TRBD1. V lost 4 bases to trimming and J lost 4 bases; unmatched junction nucleotides: 6. The CDR3 has 15 amino acids. CDR1 and CDR2 from the germline V gene are SGHRS and YFSETQ. For the CDR3, the DNA is TGCGCCAGCAGCCAATCGACAGGGGGAGGAAACACCATATATTTT. Protein sequence: CASSQSTGGGNTIYF.

The gene calls are TRBV19 and TRBJ1-4; 11 bases fit TRBD1. Germline trimming cut 8 bases from V and 5 bases from J; bases unmatched to any gene: 10. CDR1 and CDR2 from the germline V gene are LNHDA and SQIVND (reference sequence). This CDR3 contains 16 residues. CDR3 nucleotides: TGTGCCAGTTCGCCAACTGGGACAGGGGGAAATGAAAAACTGTTTTTT. It is translated as CASSPTGTGGNEKLFF.

For the CDR3, the DNA is TGTGCCAGCAGCTGGGACAGGGTGGGGAATTCACCCCTCCACTTT. This codes for CASSWDRVGNSPLHF. The rearrangement uses TRBV7-2 and TRBJ1-6; 9 nucleotides align to TRBD1. With 4 bases clipped from V and 7 bases from J, the junction kept 5 bases outside the gene matches. CDR3 length equals 15 residues. CDR1 and CDR2 from the germline V gene are SGHTA and FQGNSA.

The chain carries TRBV27 and TRBJ1-6; maybe TRBD1 (6 bases). The V end lost 6 bases, the J end lost 0 bases, and 12 bases lay between the germline ends. CDR3 length equals 16 residues. CDR1 is MNHEY and CDR2 is SMNVEV in the germline V gene (reference sequence). In DNA form, the CDR3 reads TGTGCCAGCAGGTCAACAGGGAGCTCCTATAATTCACCCCTCCACTTT. It encodes CASRSTGSSYNSPLHF.